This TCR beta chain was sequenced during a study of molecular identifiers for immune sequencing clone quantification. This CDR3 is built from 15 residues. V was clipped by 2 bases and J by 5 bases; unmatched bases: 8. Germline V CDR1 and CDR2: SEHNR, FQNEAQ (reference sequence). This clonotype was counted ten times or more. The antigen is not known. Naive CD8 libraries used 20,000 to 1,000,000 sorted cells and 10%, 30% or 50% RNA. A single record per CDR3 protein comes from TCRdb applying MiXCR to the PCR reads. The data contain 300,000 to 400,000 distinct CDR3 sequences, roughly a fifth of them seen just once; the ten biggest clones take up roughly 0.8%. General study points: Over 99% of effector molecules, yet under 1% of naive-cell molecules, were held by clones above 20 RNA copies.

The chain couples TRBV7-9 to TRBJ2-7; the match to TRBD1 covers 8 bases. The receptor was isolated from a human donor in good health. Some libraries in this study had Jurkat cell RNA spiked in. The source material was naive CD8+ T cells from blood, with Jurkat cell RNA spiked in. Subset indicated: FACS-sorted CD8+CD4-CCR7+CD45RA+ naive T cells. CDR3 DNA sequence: TGTGCCAGCAGCTTATCCCCAGGGGGCTACCACGAGCAGTACTTC. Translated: CASSLSPGGYHEQYF.